This T cell receptor (beta chain) was captured by sequencing in a study of cytomegalovirus exposure and HLA in healthy donors. PCR primers comprised 60 Vbeta and 13 Jbeta primers. Using immunoSEQ multiplex PCR, the repertoire was profiled, and TCRdb retains in-frame clones only, with some absent. The repertoire consists of 120,000 to 150,000 clones, with roughly three quarters occurring once and the leading ten covering 1.5% to 2%. The CDR3 runs 15 residues. V trimming: 6 bases; J trimming: 3 bases; junction bases outside the gene matches: 7. Germline lookup yields CDR1 MDHEN and CDR2 SYDVKM. The specimen was PBMCs. The rearrangement links TRBV28 to TRBJ2-1; 8 bases are shared with TRBD1. The source of this sequence is a woman in her 30s in good health and CMV-seronegative. The CDR3 loop reads CASSLPGTGYNEQFF. Here the CDR3 DNA reads TGTGCCAGCAGCCTTCCCGGGACAGGCTACAATGAGCAGTTCTTC.